A single sample is the source of the 27 T cell receptor beta chains below, sequenced in a study of blood T cell repertoires in COVID-19 (dated by TCRdb to 2018 to 2020). The protocol used for the library was the immunoSEQ multiplex PCR assay. Not all clones reach the TCRdb copy of this immuneACCESS table, which keeps in-frame sequences only. Checked studies attribute under half of the gap to unresolved V genes and leave the rest unexplained. For this sample the table gives about 180,000 clones, of which approximately 88% were detected only once. The ten top clones hold 1.6% of the sample. Material for sequencing was peripheral blood. These receptors came from a woman aged 50 to 60 with acute or convalescent COVID-19.

V is TRBV7-9 and J is TRBJ2-3, with TRBD1 identical over 7 bases. V shed 4 bases, J shed 2 bases, and the junction held 6 bases outside the gene matches. Germline lookup yields CDR1 SEHNR and CDR2 FQNEAQ (reference sequence). This CDR3 spans 15 amino acids. The CDR3 DNA is TGTGCCAGCAGCTCTCAACAGGGGACCACAGATACGCAGTATTTT. Its protein product is CASSSQQGTTDTQYF.

The rearrangement uses TRBV6-6 and TRBJ2-2; a possible D gene is TRBD1 (5 bases). V lost 2 bases and J lost 4, with 8 bases in between. The CDR3 sequence is 14 residues long. Looked up from germline, CDR1 is MNHNY and CDR2 is SVGAGI (reference sequence). CDR3: CASSYDRLTGELFF. CDR3 nucleotide sequence: TGTGCCAGCAGTTACGACAGACTCACCGGGGAGCTGTTTTTT.

A few counts support this clone. V usage is TRBV7-6 and J usage is TRBJ2-3; TRBD2 matches 9 bases. The CDR3 loop spans 15 amino acids. J was trimmed by 3 bases and V by 1 base; bases with no gene match: 2. Germline loops: CDR1 SGHVS, CDR2 FNYEAQ. CDR3 in amino acids: CASSLGTSVTDTQYF. DNA for the CDR3: TGTGCCAGCAGCTTAGGGACTAGCGTAACAGATACGCAGTATTTT. The full variable domain, rest sourced from reference TRBV7-6 and TRBJ2-3, is GAGVSQSPRYKVTKRGQDVALRCDPISGHVSLYWYRQALGQGPEFLTYFNYEAQQDKSGLPNDRFSAERPEGSISTLTIQRTEQRDSAMYRCASSLGTSVTDTQYFGPGTRLTVL.

The chain has TRBV4-1 and TRBJ2-2; D gene ambiguous. This CDR3 is built from 15 residues. V was cut by 0 bases and J by 1 base, with 6 bases left in between. Germline V CDR1 and CDR2: MGHRA, YSYEKL. DNA of the CDR3: TGCGCCAGCAGCCAAGACCTTCGGAACACCGGGGAGCTGTTTTTT. Translating gives CASSQDLRNTGELFF.

This chain links TRBV5-6 with TRBJ2-3; TRBD1 agrees at 7 bases. Germline values: CDR1 SGHDT, CDR2 YYEEEE. The J segment lost 2 bases and the V segment lost 4 bases, leaving 7 bases of the junction unmatched. The length of the CDR3 is 15 residues. CDR3 in DNA: TGTGCCAGCAGCCCAACCGGGACAGCCACAGATACGCAGTATTTT. It specifies CASSPTGTATDTQYF.

The genes are TRBV6-2 or TRBV6-3 and TRBJ2-2, with TRBD2 matching 10 bases. The V segment lost 4 bases and the J segment 1 base; nucleotides outside the gene matches: 3. Germline V gives CDR1 MNHEY, CDR2 SVGEGT. The CDR3 runs to 16 residues. Here the CDR3 reads CASSFLAGENTGELFF. Here the CDR3 DNA reads TGTGCCAGCAGTTTCCTAGCGGGGGAGAACACCGGGGAGCTGTTTTTT.

The V and J genes are TRBV3-1 (or the pseudogene TRBV3-2) and TRBJ2-7; the D is unclear. V was clipped by 5 bases and J by 2 bases, with 16 bases between them. This CDR3 has 15 amino acids. Germline CDR1 and CDR2: LGHDT and YNNKEL (reference sequence). The CDR3 coding sequence is TGTGCCAGCAGCGAAGTGTCTGTTCCTCCCTACGAGCAGTACTTC. It is translated as CASSEVSVPPYEQYF.

The chain couples TRBV27 to TRBJ1-2, with 10 nucleotides matching TRBD1. This CDR3 is 14 amino acids long. Germline assignment: CDR1 MNHEY and CDR2 SMNVEV (reference sequence). V gave up 3 bases and J gave up 8 bases; unmatched junction bases: 6. The CDR3 spells CASSLDDRGLGYTF. DNA for the CDR3: TGTGCCAGCAGTTTGGACGACAGGGGGCTAGGCTACACCTTC.

The CDR3 region has the DNA TGTGCCAGCAGCCCCGACGCGGGAAGCTATGGCTACACCTTC. It codes for CASSPDAGSYGYTF. This chain links TRBV13 with TRBJ1-2, with unresolved D. The V gene lost 5 bases and the J gene lost 4 bases, with 14 bases spanning the gap. The germline gives CDR1 PRHDT, CDR2 FYEKMQ (reference sequence). The CDR3 is 14 amino acids.

With regard to this clone: Within the sample, other DNA sequences also encode this same CDR3. The chain uses TRBV6-6 and TRBJ1-2; the match to TRBD1 covers 9 bases. The length of the CDR3 is 13 residues. Trimming took 5 bases from V and 8 from J; bases not matched to a gene: 6. Germline-derived CDR1 and CDR2 are MNHNY and SVGAGI (reference sequence). The DNA of the CDR3 is TGTGCCAGCAGTCGGGACAGGGAAGGCGGCTACACCTTC. Amino acid sequence: CASSRDREGGYTF.

The genes are TRBV7-9 and TRBJ2-7; 7 nucleotides line up with TRBD1. Unmatched junction bases numbered 0, after V lost 0 bases and J lost 1 base. The CDR3 length is 14 residues. CDR1 is SEHNR, CDR2 FQNEAQ, per germline (reference sequence). CDR3 sequence (DNA): TGTGCCAGCAGCTTAGCGACAGGGTCCTACGAGCAGTACTTC. It encodes CASSLATGSYEQYF.

The chain combines TRBV20-1 with TRBJ1-6; D is unresolved. V was cut by 2 bases and J by 13 bases, with 9 bases left in between. The CDR3 totals 11 residues. CDR1 is DFQATT, CDR2 SNEGSKA, per germline (reference sequence). CDR3 coding DNA: TGCAGTGCTAGAAACCACGGGCCCCTCCACTTT. Translation: CSARNHGPLHF.

The V and J genes are TRBV23-1 and TRBJ2-2; tentative D call: TRBD1 (5 bases). TRBV23-1 is classed as an ORF, of uncertain function. The V end lost 6 bases, the J end lost 1 base, and 12 bases lay between the germline ends. The CDR3 length is 15 residues. CDR3 in DNA: TGCGCCAGCAGAACGCGACAGTGGAACACCGGGGAGCTGTTTTTT. As protein: CASRTRQWNTGELFF.

The CDR3 region is CASSLGQGTNTEAFF. The CDR3 coding sequence is TGTGCCAGCAGCTTAGGCCAGGGCACGAACACTGAAGCTTTCTTT. The chain uses TRBV7-3 and TRBJ1-1; weak D call: TRBD1 (5 bases). Trimming cost V 2 bases and J 1 base, with 11 bases left between them. The germline CDR1 and CDR2 sequences are SGHTA and FQGTGA. This CDR3 is built from 15 residues.

J is TRBJ1-1 and V is TRBV7-9; tentative D call: TRBD1 (6 bases). CDR1 SEHNR and CDR2 FQNEAQ come from the germline V gene (reference sequence). V lost 7 bases to trimming and J lost 4 bases, with 19 bases between them. The CDR3 runs 15 residues. In DNA form, the CDR3 reads TGTGCCAGCAACTCCCTTTCAGGGGTTCGCACTGAAGCTTTCTTT. Translating it yields CASNSLSGVRTEAFF.

The chain links TRBV6-4 to TRBJ1-1; TRBD1 matches 8 bases. The CDR3 loop spans 14 amino acids. The V and J ends lost 5 bases and 7 bases, in that order; junction bases with no gene match: 9. CDR1 and CDR2 (germline): MRHNA, SNTAGT. This CDR3 reads CASSRDRGWGEAFF. CDR3 in DNA: TGTGCCAGCAGTCGAGACAGGGGCTGGGGTGAAGCTTTCTTT.

This rearrangement joins TRBV5-1 to TRBJ2-1; 8 bases are shared with TRBD2. CDR3 size: 15 residues. The ends lost 3 bases at V and 5 bases at J; junction bases unmatched: 7. Germline assignment: CDR1 SGHRS and CDR2 YFSETQ. The CDR3 reads CASSSLAGSDNEQFF. CDR3 nucleotide sequence: TGCGCCAGCAGCTCGTTAGCGGGATCAGACAATGAGCAGTTCTTC.

This clone was counted only a few times. The chain carries TRBV9 and TRBJ2-1, with TRBD2 matching 7 bases. The CDR3 runs 15 residues. Germline CDR1 SGDLS, CDR2 YYNGEE. J lost 8 bases, V lost 1 base, and 9 bases had no gene match. CDR3 protein: CASSVSATSYHEQFF. CDR3 nucleotides: TGTGCCAGCAGCGTATCCGCGACTAGCTATCATGAGCAGTTCTTC.

The chain couples TRBV7-3 to TRBJ2-3; 10 bases are shared with TRBD1. CDR1 is SGHTA and CDR2 is FQGTGA in the germline V gene. V dropped 2 bases and J dropped 3; count of bases not matched to a gene: 2. The CDR3 spans 15 residues. CDR3 in amino acids: CASSLRGQGTDTQYF. The DNA for the CDR3 is TGTGCCAGCAGCTTACGGGGACAGGGGACAGATACGCAGTATTTT.

The CDR3 sequence: CAWSGGTGRYSPLHF. CDR3 coding DNA: TGTGCCTGGAGTGGGGGGACAGGGCGGTATTCACCCCTCCACTTT. This chain links TRBV30 with TRBJ1-6, with 9 bases fitting TRBD1. There are 15 residues in the CDR3. Germline loops: CDR1 GTSNPN, CDR2 SVGIG (reference sequence). Unmatched junction bases numbered 6, after V lost 1 base and J lost 8 bases.

This clone has a single count. The CDR3 coding sequence is TGTGCCACCAGCAGAGATACAGGGTCTCGGGGCTACACCTTC. As protein: CATSRDTGSRGYTF. The chain carries TRBV15 and TRBJ1-2, with D perhaps matching TRBD1 (6 bases). Trimming cost V 0 bases and J 8 bases, with 13 bases left between them. CDR1 and CDR2 from the germline V gene are LNHNV and YYDKDF (reference sequence). The CDR3 covers 14 residues.

The rearrangement joins TRBV6-2 or TRBV6-3 to TRBJ2-1, with D uncertain. The CDR3 is 15 residues long. CDR1 and CDR2 (germline): MNHEY, SVGEGT. V was trimmed by 0 bases and J by 0 bases, leaving 6 bases between them. CDR3 DNA sequence: TGTGCCAGCAGTTACTCAGAGAGCTCCTACAATGAGCAGTTCTTC. This sequence encodes CASSYSESSYNEQFF.

The chain couples TRBV4-3 to TRBJ2-7, with 11 nucleotides matching TRBD1. This CDR3 is 18 amino acids long. After removal of 4 bases from V and 2 bases from J, the junction contained 13 bases not matched to a gene. Germline V gene sequence: CDR1 LGHNA, CDR2 YSLEER. CDR3 region: CASSPPPGWTGGPYEQYF. The CDR3 DNA sequence: TGCGCCAGCAGCCCGCCCCCTGGTTGGACAGGGGGCCCCTACGAGCAGTACTTC.

The chain has TRBV10-3 and TRBJ2-1; 9 bases are a match to TRBD2. CDR1 and CDR2 from the germline V gene are ENHRY and SYGVKD. There are 15 residues in the CDR3. The ends lost 4 bases at V and 7 bases at J; junction bases unmatched: 8. CDR3 DNA: TGTGCCATCAGTGTAGCGGGGGACGTGGGAAATGAGCAGTTCTTC. Translating gives CAISVAGDVGNEQFF.

This clone was seen a few times. J is TRBJ2-2 and V is TRBV10-2; maybe TRBD2 (5 bases). Trimming removed 6 bases at V and 2 bases at J, with 13 bases between. Germline loops: CDR1 WSHSY, CDR2 SAAADI. There are 15 residues in the CDR3. CDR3 residues: CASRRETSNTGELFF. DNA for the CDR3: TGCGCCAGCAGAAGGGAGACATCAAACACCGGGGAGCTGTTTTTT.

The V gene is TRBV6-5, the J gene TRBJ2-5, with D tentatively TRBD1 (6 bases). V was clipped by 6 bases and J by 2 bases, with 10 bases between them. The CDR3 consists of 13 residues. Germline V gene data show CDR1 as MNHEY and CDR2 as SVGAGI. The CDR3 spells CASRRTEQETQYF. CDR3 bases: TGTGCCAGCAGGCGGACAGAACAAGAGACCCAGTACTTC.

CDR3 residues: CASSQSGGSNQPQHF. CDR3 sequence (DNA): TGTGCCAGCAGCCAAAGTGGGGGGAGCAATCAGCCCCAGCATTTT. The chain couples TRBV3-1 (or the pseudogene TRBV3-2) to TRBJ1-5; TRBD1 is a possible D gene (5 bases). The CDR3 runs 15 residues. Per the germline V gene, CDR1 is LGHDT and CDR2 is YNNKEL (reference sequence). The ends were cut back, 2 bases at V and 1 base at J, with 9 bases in the middle.